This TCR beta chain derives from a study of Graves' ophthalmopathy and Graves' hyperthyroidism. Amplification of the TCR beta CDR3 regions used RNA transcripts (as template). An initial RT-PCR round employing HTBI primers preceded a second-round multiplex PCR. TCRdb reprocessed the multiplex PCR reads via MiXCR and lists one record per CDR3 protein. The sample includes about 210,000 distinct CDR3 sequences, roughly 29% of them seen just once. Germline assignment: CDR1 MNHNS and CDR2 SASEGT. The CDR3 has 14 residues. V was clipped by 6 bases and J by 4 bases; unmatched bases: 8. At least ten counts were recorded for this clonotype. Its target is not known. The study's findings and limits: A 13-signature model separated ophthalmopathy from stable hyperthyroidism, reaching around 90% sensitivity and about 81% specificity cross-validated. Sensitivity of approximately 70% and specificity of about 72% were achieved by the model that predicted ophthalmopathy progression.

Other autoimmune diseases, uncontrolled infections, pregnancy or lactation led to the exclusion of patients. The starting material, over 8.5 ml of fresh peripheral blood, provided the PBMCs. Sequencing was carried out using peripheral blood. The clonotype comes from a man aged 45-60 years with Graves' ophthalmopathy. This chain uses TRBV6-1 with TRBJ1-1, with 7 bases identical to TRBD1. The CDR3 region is CASRHTGAGTEAFF. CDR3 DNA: TGTGCCAGCAGGCATACAGGGGCCGGCACTGAAGCTTTCTTT.